The rows below give T cell receptor beta chains drawn from one sample of a study of CD8 T cells in ankylosing spondylitis. MiXCR, applied by TCRdb to the 5' RACE reads, yields one record per CDR3 protein. The sample has about 360,000 distinct CDR3 sequences; roughly 14% are singletons. What was sequenced was blood, either unsorted or a sorted T cell fraction (not recorded which). The receptors were gathered from a male donor with ankylosing spondylitis or in good health (not recorded which). CDR3s include the opening cysteine and the closing phenylalanine or tryptophan. D genes are given only for firm matches. Clone size is given for some rows only: seen once, a few or many times, or a class if the clone is expanded.

abundance	v_gene	d_gene	j_gene	CDR3aa	CDR3nt
few	TRBV7-9	NA	TRBJ2-7	CASSLTAGGEQYF	TGTGCCAGCAGCCTGACCGCTGGGGGCGAGCAGTACTTC
many	TRBV12-3/TRBV12-4	TRBD1	TRBJ1-3	CASSLTGTGNTIYF	TGTGCCAGCAGTTTGACAGGGACTGGAAACACCATATATTTT
NA	TRBV12-3/TRBV12-4	NA	TRBJ1-5	CASSLSTGRDQPQHF	TGTGCCAGCAGTTTAAGCACGGGAAGGGATCAGCCCCAGCATTTT
few	TRBV29-1	NA	TRBJ1-2	CSVEEGNYGYTF	TGCAGCGTTGAAGAGGGGAACTATGGCTACACCTTC
once	TRBV12-3/TRBV12-4	TRBD2	TRBJ2-7	CASSFLFGGRRHEQYF	TGTGCCAGCAGTTTCTTATTCGGCGGGAGACGCCACGAGCAGTACTTC
many	TRBV12-3/TRBV12-4	TRBD1	TRBJ2-7	CASSRSFGTASYEQYF	TGTGCCAGCAGTCGTTCATTCGGGACAGCCTCCTACGAGCAGTACTTC
few	TRBV20-1	TRBD2	TRBJ2-5	CSAILLAGVETQYF	TGCAGTGCCATCCTACTAGCGGGAGTAGAGACCCAGTACTTC
NA	TRBV10-3	NA	TRBJ2-7	CASAGQTYEQYF	TGTGCCTCCGCGGGACAGACCTACGAGCAGTACTTC
few	TRBV29-1	TRBD2	TRBJ2-2	CSVSGGANTGELFF	TGCAGCGTGAGCGGGGGGGCGAACACCGGGGAGCTGTTTTTT
few	TRBV6-1	TRBD1	TRBJ2-3	CAGSRTGLTDTQYF	TGTGCCGGGTCCAGGACAGGGTTAACAGATACGCAGTATTTT
few	TRBV12-3/TRBV12-4	TRBD1	TRBJ1-2	CASTLDRGNNYGYTF	TGTGCCAGCACCCTGGACAGGGGGAATAACTATGGCTACACCTTC
NA	TRBV5-1	NA	TRBJ2-1	CASSLVHPSSYNEQFF	TGCGCCAGCAGCTTGGTACACCCGAGCTCCTACAATGAGCAGTTCTTC
NA	TRBV20-1	NA	TRBJ2-3	CSAEGGAGSMSDTQYF	TGCAGTGCTGAGGGGGGAGCGGGGAGTATGTCAGATACGCAGTATTTT
NA	TRBV25-1	TRBD1	TRBJ1-1	CASKPGQGYTEAFF	TGTGCCAGCAAACCCGGACAGGGGTACACTGAAGCTTTCTTT
few	TRBV27	TRBD1	TRBJ2-1	CASSSLTTPGTANNEQFF	TGTGCCAGCAGTTCCCTAACAACCCCCGGGACAGCGAACAATGAGCAGTTCTTC
NA	TRBV27	NA	TRBJ1-1	CASSLSVQVNTEAFF	TGTGCCAGCAGTTTATCAGTCCAGGTGAACACTGAAGCTTTCTTT
NA	TRBV24-1	TRBD2	TRBJ2-1	CATSEGLLYNEQFF	TGTGCCACCAGTGAGGGACTACTGTACAATGAGCAGTTCTTC
NA	TRBV3-1	NA	TRBJ2-3	CASSQDTTDTQYF	TGTGCCAGCAGCCAAGATACCACAGATACGCAGTATTTT
many	TRBV2	TRBD2	TRBJ2-5	CASSPTSPTAETQYF	TGTGCCAGCAGCCCGACTAGCCCGACAGCCGAGACCCAGTACTTC
NA	TRBV7-2	NA	TRBJ2-3	CASSQTFAQYF	TGTGCCAGCAGCCAGACGTTCGCGCAGTATTTT
NA	TRBV5-1	NA	TRBJ2-1	CASSLEVGGTEQFF	TGCGCCAGCAGCTTGGAGGTGGGGGGAACTGAGCAGTTCTTC
few	TRBV7-8	NA	TRBJ1-4	CASSLARVGNEKLFF	TGTGCCAGCAGCTTAGCGAGGGTGGGAAATGAAAAACTGTTTTTT
many	TRBV11-2	TRBD1	TRBJ2-4	CASSLEGTGLRAKNIQYF	TGTGCCAGCAGCTTAGAAGGGACAGGCCTCCGGGCCAAAAACATTCAGTACTTC
NA	TRBV5-5	TRBD1	TRBJ1-4	CASSLQVGQGSGKLFF	TGTGCCAGCAGCTTGCAGGTGGGACAGGGGAGCGGAAAACTGTTTTTT
NA	TRBV10-1	NA	TRBJ1-2	CASSAQGNYGYTF	TGCGCCAGCAGTGCGCAGGGAAACTATGGCTACACCTTC
NA	TRBV20-1	NA	TRBJ1-1	CSAPGPVGAEAFF	TGCAGTGCTCCGGGCCCGGTTGGCGCTGAAGCTTTCTTT
few	TRBV5-1	TRBD2	TRBJ2-4	CASSLDGTSRYIQYF	TGCGCCAGCAGCCTGGACGGGACTAGTCGGTACATTCAGTACTTC
few	TRBV6-2/TRBV6-3	TRBD2	TRBJ2-5	CASRRGEETQYF	TGTGCCAGCAGACGGGGGGAAGAGACCCAGTACTTC
NA	TRBV25-1	NA	TRBJ1-2	CASSGSGVGYGYTF	TGTGCCAGCAGTGGGTCCGGGGTGGGCTATGGCTACACCTTC
NA	TRBV3-1	TRBD2	TRBJ2-2	CASSQPGLAGGTSIGELFF	TGTGCCAGCAGCCAACCGGGACTAGCGGGGGGGACCTCCATCGGGGAGCTGTTTTTT
once	TRBV11-2	NA	TRBJ1-2	CASSFSGGIGYTF	TGTGCCAGCAGCTTCTCGGGGGGCATAGGCTACACCTTC
few	TRBV19	TRBD1	TRBJ2-5	CASSPPGQGGETQYF	TGTGCCAGTAGCCCCCCGGGACAGGGGGGAGAGACCCAGTACTTC
NA	TRBV12-3/TRBV12-4	TRBD1	TRBJ1-1	CASSFGGAGGEGTEAFF	TGTGCCAGCAGTTTCGGGGGGGCAGGGGGCGAGGGCACTGAAGCTTTCTTT
NA	TRBV12-3/TRBV12-4	TRBD1	TRBJ2-5	CASSIQGQETQYF	TGTGCCAGCAGTATACAGGGGCAAGAGACCCAGTACTTC
NA	TRBV30	NA	TRBJ2-3	CAWSVEGADTQYF	TGTGCCTGGAGTGTAGAGGGCGCAGATACGCAGTATTTT
NA	TRBV29-1	NA	TRBJ1-2	CSVPVGTNYGYTF	TGCAGCGTGCCTGTTGGGACTAACTATGGCTACACCTTC
few	TRBV29-1	NA	TRBJ1-3	CSVAGDSGNTIYF	TGCAGCGTTGCGGGGGACTCTGGAAACACCATATATTTT
few	TRBV3-1	TRBD2	TRBJ2-3	CASSPGGWTSGPPWDTQYF	TGTGCCAGCAGCCCGGGAGGGTGGACTAGCGGGCCTCCTTGGGATACGCAGTATTTT
few	TRBV15	NA	TRBJ2-1	CATSRLWLSGEGQFF	TGTGCCACCAGCAGACTATGGCTGAGCGGCGAGGGGCAGTTCTTC
NA	TRBV5-1	NA	TRBJ1-1	CASSATDQSREAFF	TGCGCCAGCAGCGCGACAGACCAAAGCAGGGAAGCTTTCTTT
NA	TRBV20-1	NA	TRBJ2-3	CSARDPGAGTDTQYF	TGCAGTGCTAGAGACCCGGGGGCCGGCACAGATACGCAGTATTTT
NA	TRBV3-1	NA	TRBJ2-1	CASSLIGREQFF	TGTGCCAGCAGCTTAATAGGGCGGGAGCAGTTCTTC
few	TRBV9	TRBD2	TRBJ2-3	CASSVDGRSGDTQYF	TGTGCCAGCAGCGTCGACGGGAGGTCTGGAGATACGCAGTATTTT
NA	TRBV20-1	NA	TRBJ2-7	CSASYGFSYEQYF	TGCAGTGCTAGCTACGGATTCTCCTACGAGCAGTACTTC
NA	TRBV20-1	TRBD1	TRBJ1-6	CSSYPGTGHNSPLHF	TGCAGTTCCTACCCCGGGACAGGGCATAATTCACCCCTCCACTTT
NA	TRBV27	NA	TRBJ2-7	CASRNGRGEQYF	TGTGCCAGCAGAAACGGCCGGGGCGAGCAGTACTTC
few	TRBV5-1	NA	TRBJ1-3	CASSLESASNSGNTIYF	TGCGCCAGCAGCTTGGAGTCTGCGTCCAACTCTGGAAACACCATATATTTT